This T cell receptor (beta chain) was captured by sequencing in a study of blood T cell repertoires in COVID-19. On the study more broadly: Samples of COVID-19 (acute and convalescent) were obtained from the United States, Italy and Spain. From T cells, B-cell-depleted T cells, or PBMCs came the material, which was cDNA or gDNA.

The data were produced by immunoSEQ multiplex PCR, yet TCRdb's version contains in-frame clones alone and is incomplete. The top ten clones hold approximately 10% of a sample with some 80,000 clones, approximately 81% of them seen once. Seattle's cohort entered during active infection and was followed longitudinally. The V and J ends lost 4 bases and 8 bases, in that order; junction bases with no gene match: 11. There are 16 residues in the CDR3. Germline CDR1 is WSHSY and CDR2 is SAAADI. The sequenced sample was peripheral blood. The source is a man aged 55-75 years with COVID-19, enrolled during active disease. The V call is TRBV10-2, the J call TRBJ1-2, with 12 bases identical to TRBD1. The DNA for the CDR3 is TGCGCCAGCAGTGCGGGACAGGGGGCGCTGGGAAACGGCTACACCTTC. It codes for CASSAGQGALGNGYTF.